This TCR beta chain was recovered during a study of early T cells in non-severe SARS-CoV-2 infection (dated by TCRdb to the early 2020s). Looking at the study overall: TCR sequencing used bulk RNA from unsorted whole blood, so alpha and beta chains could not be paired.

The protocol used for the library was 5' RACE. Sequencing relied on a NextSeq 500. The TCR library protocol attached unique molecular identifiers to individual cDNA molecules to correct for sequencing error and PCR bias. Both TCR alpha and beta chains were sequenced, and tight co-correlation was observed between alpha and beta sequence abundances in each sample. The study's processing was this. Decombinator V4 was used to annotate the V gene, J gene and CDR3 of the TCR sequences. TCRs were defined as expanded if a significant change between any two time points was detected under a Poisson model with p below 0.0001. TCR abundances were normalised to the total number of TCRs sequenced in each sample and reported as counts per million. TRAV1-2 paired with TRAJ12, TRAJ20 or TRAJ33 defined MAIT TCRs, while TRAV10 paired with TRAJ18 defined iNKT TCRs. A search of VDJdb, accessed on 1 November 2021, was run for TCRs annotated to CMV, EBV and SARS-CoV-2, with TCRs annotated for multiple antigens excluded. TCRdb reran the public reads through fastp at Q25 and MiXCR, keeping productive beta chains. Rows are unified per CDR3 protein, each entry keeping the most common DNA and genes. TCRdb's processing, not the authors' own work, is the source of the V and J calls. A total of approximately 22,000 distinct CDR3 sequences appear in this sample, around 5.8% of them only once. About 15% of the sample is held by the ten biggest clonotypes.

Summary of the overall study and its limitations: VDJdb matching was skewed toward anti-spike CD8 responses, so virus-specific expansions were likely underestimated and private and CD4 specificities were missed.

The V end loses 10 bases and the J end loses 5 bases, and a stretch of 9 bases separates them. CDR1 and CDR2, looked up from the germline V gene (reference sequence), are LNHDA and SQIVND. The CDR3 contains 10 residues, cysteine and phenylalanine counted. Left in the record is the CDR3 DNA by itself, 30 bases read in frame from the first base. This was a case-control study nested in a cohort of healthcare workers in London, UK, who had nasopharyngeal swab PCR tests and blood samples taken every week. Healthcare workers were recruited during the week of the UK lockdown, between 23 and 31 March 2020, and followed weekly for up to 16 weeks. With respect to this clonotype: The antigen this receptor binds is unknown. The input lacks base qualities; no much larger clone sits a single base away.

This chain is built from TRBV19 and TRBJ2-7; perhaps TRBD1 is the D gene, with 7 bases matching. This TCR derives from an adult who was a healthcare worker with PCR-confirmed SARS-CoV-2 infection or an uninfected control (not recorded which). The sample was whole blood, taken at baseline. Here is the DNA: TGTGCCACCAGGGGGGACGAGCAGTACTTC. Protein translation: CATRGDEQYF.